A selection of T cell receptor beta chains follows, all from one sample in a study of T cells of healthy individuals. TCRdb analysed the 5' RACE reads with MiXCR anew, one entry per CDR3 protein. The repertoire holds approximately 52,000 distinct CDR3 sequences, with around 15% as singletons. Receptor source: a human donor in good health. The CDR3 runs from the conserved cysteine through the conserved F or W. The D gene is left open where the match is weak. Only part of the rows carry a size: once, few, many, or a class if the clone is expanded.

TRBJ2-1 | - | - | TRBV18 | TGTGCCAGCTCACCAAACAGGCAGTACCACAATGAGCAGTTCTTC | CASSPNRQYHNEQFF
TRBJ1-1 | - | - | TRBV10-3 | TGTGCCATCAGTGAATCAGGGATGAACACTGAAGCTTTCTTT | CAISESGMNTEAFF
TRBJ1-5 | - | - | TRBV7-6 | TGTGCCAGCAGTCCCACTCGGAGTCAGCCCCAGCATTTT | CASSPTRSQPQHF
TRBJ1-1 | - | - | TRBV20-1 | TGCAGTGCTAGAGACGTTGCAGGGGCGAACACTGAAGCTTTCTTT | CSARDVAGANTEAFF
TRBJ1-4 | - | few | TRBV5-1 | TGCGCCAGCAGCCAGGGAGGATACGAAAAACTGTTTTTT | CASSQGGYEKLFF
TRBJ2-2 | TRBD1 | - | TRBV27 | TGTGCCAGCAGTTTATGGACAGGGGGTATCGGGGAGCTGTTTTTT | CASSLWTGGIGELFF
TRBJ1-5 | TRBD1 | - | TRBV19 | TGTGCCAGTAGTATTGGGGTTGAGAGGGGGCATCAGCCCCAGCATTTT | CASSIGVERGHQPQHF
TRBJ1-1 | - | - | TRBV21-1 | TGTGCCAGCGTAAGGACCTGGGGCAGCCTGAACACTGAAGCTTTCTTT | CASVRTWGSLNTEAFF
TRBJ1-2 | - | - | TRBV5-1 | TGCGCCAGCAGCACAGAACGTACAGGCGATGGCTACACCTTC | CASSTERTGDGYTF
TRBJ1-2 | - | few | TRBV2 | TGTGCCAGCAGTCCCACTAACTATGGCTACACCTTC | CASSPTNYGYTF
TRBJ2-3 | - | few | TRBV7-6 | TGTGCCAGCAGCCGCGCACTCAACCGAGATACGCAGTATTTT | CASSRALNRDTQYF
TRBJ2-7 | - | many | TRBV20-1 | TGCAGTGCTAGAGGCCACCTTACCTACGAGCAGTACTTC | CSARGHLTYEQYF
TRBJ1-3 | TRBD1 | many | TRBV29-1 | TGCAGCTACGGGACAGGGGGCACCTCTGGAAACACCATATATTTT | CSYGTGGTSGNTIYF
TRBJ2-3 | TRBD2 | many | TRBV20-1 | TGCAGTGCTAGAGGGGGACTATTCGCAGATACGCAGTATTTT | CSARGGLFADTQYF
TRBJ2-4 | TRBD2 | few | TRBV20-1 | TGCAGTGCTAGAGGTAGACTAGCGGTAGAAAACATTCAGTACTTC | CSARGRLAVENIQYF
TRBJ2-5 | - | few | TRBV28 | TGTGCCAGCAGGCAACTAGGGGTGGGCGAGACCCAGTACTTC | CASRQLGVGETQYF
TRBJ1-1 | - | few | TRBV2 | TGTGCCAGCAGCCTGGGCCCCCTTAACAGGGTACGGAGCACTGAAGCTTTCTTT | CASSLGPLNRVRSTEAFF
TRBJ2-5 | TRBD2 | - | TRBV20-1 | TGCAGTGCTCTAGCGGAGGTCGGGTGGCAAGAGACCCAGTACTTC | CSALAEVGWQETQYF
TRBJ2-5 | TRBD2 | few | TRBV27 | TGTGCCAGCAGCTCTTTGGGGCCGGGGAGGGGACCGGAGACCCAGTACTTC | CASSSLGPGRGPETQYF
TRBJ2-1 | - | - | TRBV24-1 | TGTGCCACCAGTGATTTAGGAGACAATGAGCAGTTCTTC | CATSDLGDNEQFF
TRBJ2-1 | - | few | TRBV20-1 | TGCAGTGCTAGCCCCCAGGTTTATATCAATGAGCAGTTCTTC | CSASPQVYINEQFF
TRBJ1-2 | - | - | TRBV28 | TGTGCCAGCAACCTACTCTCGGGGGTTAACTATGGCTACACCTTC | CASNLLSGVNYGYTF
TRBJ2-1 | TRBD1 | many | TRBV7-2 | TGTGCCAGCAGCCTTGGACAGGGTCCGTTCTTC | CASSLGQGPFF
TRBJ1-1 | - | many | TRBV5-1 | TGCGCCAGCAGCTTGGCGGGGGCAGGCACTGAAGCTTTCTTT | CASSLAGAGTEAFF